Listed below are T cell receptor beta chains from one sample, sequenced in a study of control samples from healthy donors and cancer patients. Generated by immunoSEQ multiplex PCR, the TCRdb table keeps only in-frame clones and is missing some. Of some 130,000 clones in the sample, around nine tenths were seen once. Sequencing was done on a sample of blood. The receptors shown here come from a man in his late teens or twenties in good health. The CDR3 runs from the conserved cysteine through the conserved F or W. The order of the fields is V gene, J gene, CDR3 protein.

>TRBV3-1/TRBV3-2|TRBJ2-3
CASRYSGATPSTDTQYF
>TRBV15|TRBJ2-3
CATSLRTGGLSDTQYF
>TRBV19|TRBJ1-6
CASSIERGNSPLHF
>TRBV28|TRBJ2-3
CASRGPPNTDTQYF
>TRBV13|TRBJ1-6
CASSLGPKSAGQADNSPLHF
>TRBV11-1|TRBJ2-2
CASAAGMTAAGELFF
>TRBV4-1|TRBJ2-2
CASSHPLAGNTGELFF
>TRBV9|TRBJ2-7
CASSVGGPPYEQYF
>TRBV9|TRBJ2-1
CASAPQWRTSYNEQFF
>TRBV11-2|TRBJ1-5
CASSPNGQSNQPQHF
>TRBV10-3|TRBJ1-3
CAISDTGLSGNTIYF
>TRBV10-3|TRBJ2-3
CAISEALLDREATDTQYF
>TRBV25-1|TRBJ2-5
CASSVRSGWETQYF
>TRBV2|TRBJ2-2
CASSLGGGLNTGELFF
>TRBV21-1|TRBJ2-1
CASSKGYSSYNEQFF
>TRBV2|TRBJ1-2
CASRIRGGPGGYTF
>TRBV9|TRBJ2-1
CASSAGTGSTDEQFF
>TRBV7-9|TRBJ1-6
CASRAGTALDNSPLHF
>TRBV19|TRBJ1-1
CASSVGPLMNTEAFF
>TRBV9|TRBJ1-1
CASSVGSLMNTEAFF
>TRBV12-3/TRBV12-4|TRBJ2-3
CASTPSGDTQYF
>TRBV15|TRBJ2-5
CATSSRTGQETQYF
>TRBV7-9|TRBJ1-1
CASSLGGISSTEAFF
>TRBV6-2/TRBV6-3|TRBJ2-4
CASSYGQGENIQYF
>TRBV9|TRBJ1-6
CASSPRTGGLSPLHF
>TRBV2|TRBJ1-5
CASRDRVGQPQHF
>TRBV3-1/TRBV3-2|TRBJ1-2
CASSHVPGQGAGGYTF
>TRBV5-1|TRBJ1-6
CASSLAGDSPLHF
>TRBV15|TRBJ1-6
CATSRDSLPDSPLHF
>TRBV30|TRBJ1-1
CAWTPSRGTEAFF
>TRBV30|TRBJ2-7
CAWSDLWDGSSYEQYF
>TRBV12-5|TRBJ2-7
CASGILAGESSYEQYF
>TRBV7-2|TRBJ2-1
CASSLTARNNEQFF
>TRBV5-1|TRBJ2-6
CASSLLGSGANVLTF
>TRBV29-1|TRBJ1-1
CSVETVMNTEAFF
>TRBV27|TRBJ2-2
CASSFKQGGTGELFF
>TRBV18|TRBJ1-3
CASSPGQGPGNTIYF
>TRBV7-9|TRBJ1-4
CASSPGQENEKLFF
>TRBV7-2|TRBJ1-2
CASSLHRGDYGYTF
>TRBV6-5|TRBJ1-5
CASSSTGGLNQPQHF
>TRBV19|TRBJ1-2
CASSIDPRETYGYTF
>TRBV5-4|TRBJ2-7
CASSPGQGSYEQYF
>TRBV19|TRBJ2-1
CASSTGTSGYNEQFF
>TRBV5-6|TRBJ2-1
CASSFRTSGRDEQFF